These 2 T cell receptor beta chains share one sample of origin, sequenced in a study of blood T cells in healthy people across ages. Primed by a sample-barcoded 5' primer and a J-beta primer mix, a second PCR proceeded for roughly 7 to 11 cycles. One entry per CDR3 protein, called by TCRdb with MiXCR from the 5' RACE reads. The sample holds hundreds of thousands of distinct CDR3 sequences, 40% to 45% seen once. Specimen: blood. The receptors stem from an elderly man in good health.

CDR3 nucleotides: TGCAGCGCCTTCCTAGCGGGAGGGTACGAGCAGTACTTC. This gives the protein CSAFLAGGYEQYF. The rearrangement links TRBV29-1 to TRBJ2-7, with 12 bases identical to TRBD2. This CDR3 is built from 13 residues. J lost 4 bases, V lost 7 bases, and 5 bases had no gene match. CDR1 is SQVTM and CDR2 is ANQGSEA in the germline V gene.

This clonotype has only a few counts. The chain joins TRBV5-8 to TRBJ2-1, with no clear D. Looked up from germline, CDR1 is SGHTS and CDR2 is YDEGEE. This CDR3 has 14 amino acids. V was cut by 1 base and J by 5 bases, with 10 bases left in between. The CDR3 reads CASSLFPDNNEQFF. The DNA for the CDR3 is TGTGCCAGCAGCTTGTTCCCAGACAACAATGAGCAGTTCTTC.